This T cell receptor beta chain was profiled in a study of T cell responses to AZD1222 COVID-19 vaccine. The repertoire was sequenced with immunoSEQ multiplex PCR; TCRdb's copy has only in-frame clones and lacks some. The sample shows around 100,000 clones, nearly 95% of them seen only once. Germline assignment: CDR1 SNHLY and CDR2 FYNNEI. V lost 7 bases, J lost 4 bases, and 14 bases lay in between. The CDR3 runs 14 residues. The chain recombines TRBV2 with TRBJ2-1; a possible D gene is TRBD1 (6 bases). The sample consisted of peripheral blood, taken on day 0 of AZD1222 vaccination. This TCR came from an adult in good health. The CDR3 region is CASKGPGVYNEQFF. CDR3 coding DNA: TGTGCCAGCAAGGGGCCAGGGGTTTACAATGAGCAGTTCTTC.